The source of this T cell receptor (beta chain) is a study of shared clonotypes between healthy human individuals. The wider study: Per donor, CD8 memory used one plate, CD8 naive used two, CD4 memory used three and CD4 naive used three.

Investigators spread the genomic DNA of each subset evenly over several immunoSEQ plates. This table comes from immunoSEQ multiplex PCR, and its TCRdb copy is limited to in-frame clones, with some not included. The sample gives about 580,000 clones, about 98% of which show up once; 0.25% to 0.35% is in the top ten. The study's findings and limits: All-four-donor shared clonotypes had higher generation probabilities than non-shared clonotypes did. Deeper or shallower sequencing was expected to change how clonotypes are shared among donors.

As to this clone: Its antigen is not known.

The naive CD8 fraction comprised CD45RO-negative cells positively selected for CCR7 and excluded terminally differentiated effector memory CD45RA+ cells. Sequences were obtained from naive CD8+ T cells sorted from blood. This TCR derives from a man aged 25-45 years in good health.

The CDR3 bases are TGTGCCAGCAGCCCAGGACTAGCGGGGATCTCCTACGAGCAGTACTTC. This sequence encodes CASSPGLAGISYEQYF. This chain links TRBV7-8 with TRBJ2-7; 12 bases line up with TRBD2. There are 16 residues in the CDR3. Germline values: CDR1 SGHVS, CDR2 FQNEAQ. With V trimmed by 5 bases and J by 0 bases, 5 bases remained unmatched.